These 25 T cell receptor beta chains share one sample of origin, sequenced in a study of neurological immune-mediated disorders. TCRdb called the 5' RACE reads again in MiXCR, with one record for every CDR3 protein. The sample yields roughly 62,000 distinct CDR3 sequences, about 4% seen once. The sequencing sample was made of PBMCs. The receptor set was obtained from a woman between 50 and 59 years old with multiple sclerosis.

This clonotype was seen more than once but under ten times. DNA of the CDR3: TGTGCCAGCAGTTTGAGGTTTGACAGGGGGTGGGGGGTTAACACTGAAGCTTTCTTT. Its translation: CASSLRFDRGWGVNTEAFF. V and J are TRBV12-3 or TRBV12-4 and TRBJ1-1; 9 bases agree with TRBD1. This CDR3 comprises 19 residues. Unmatched junction bases numbered 16, after V lost 3 bases and J lost 2 bases.

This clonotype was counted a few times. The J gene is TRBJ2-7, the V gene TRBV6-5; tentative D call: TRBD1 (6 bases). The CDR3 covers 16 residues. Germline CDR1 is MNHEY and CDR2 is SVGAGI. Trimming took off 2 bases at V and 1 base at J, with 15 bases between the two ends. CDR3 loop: CASSYRGGALSYEQYF. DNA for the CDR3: TGTGCCAGCAGTTACAGAGGGGGAGCCCTATCCTACGAGCAGTACTTC.

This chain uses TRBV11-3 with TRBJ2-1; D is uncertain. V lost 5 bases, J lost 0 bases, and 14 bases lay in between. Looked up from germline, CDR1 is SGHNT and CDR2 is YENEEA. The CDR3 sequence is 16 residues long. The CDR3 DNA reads TGTGCCAGCAGCCCCCTTGCCCTTAGCTCCTACAATGAGCAGTTCTTC. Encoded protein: CASSPLALSSYNEQFF.

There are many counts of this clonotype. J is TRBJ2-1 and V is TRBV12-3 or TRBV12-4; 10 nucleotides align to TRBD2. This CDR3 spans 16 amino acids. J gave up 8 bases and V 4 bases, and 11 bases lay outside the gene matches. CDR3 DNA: TGTGCCAGCAGTTCCCCGGCAGCGGGAGGGTTCTATGAGCAGTTCTTC. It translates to CASSSPAAGGFYEQFF.

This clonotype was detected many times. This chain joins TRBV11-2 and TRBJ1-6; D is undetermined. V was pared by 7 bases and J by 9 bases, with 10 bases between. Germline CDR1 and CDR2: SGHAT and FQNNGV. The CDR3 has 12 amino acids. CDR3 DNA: TGTGCCAGCAACCATAATGGTTCACCCCTCCACTTT. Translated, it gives CASNHNGSPLHF.

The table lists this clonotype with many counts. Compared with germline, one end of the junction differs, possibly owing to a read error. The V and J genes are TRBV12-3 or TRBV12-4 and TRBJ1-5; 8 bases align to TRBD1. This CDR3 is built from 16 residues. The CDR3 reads CASSAGQGMGNQPQNF. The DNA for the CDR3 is TGTGCCAGCAGTGCAGGACAGGGAATGGGCAATCAGCCCCAGAATTTT.

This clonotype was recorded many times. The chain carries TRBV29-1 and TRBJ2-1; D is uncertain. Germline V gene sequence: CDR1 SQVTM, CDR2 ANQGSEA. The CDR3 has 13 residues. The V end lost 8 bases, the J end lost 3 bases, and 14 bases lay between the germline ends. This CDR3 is CSHWGLGYNEQFF. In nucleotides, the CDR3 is TGCAGCCATTGGGGATTGGGCTACAATGAGCAGTTCTTC.

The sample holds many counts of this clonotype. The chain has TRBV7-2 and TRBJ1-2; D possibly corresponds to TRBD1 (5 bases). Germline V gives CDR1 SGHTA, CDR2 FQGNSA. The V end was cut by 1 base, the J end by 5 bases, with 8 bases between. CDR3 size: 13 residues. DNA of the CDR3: TGTGCCAGCAGCTTAGGTCGACAGTATGGCTACACCTTC. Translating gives CASSLGRQYGYTF.

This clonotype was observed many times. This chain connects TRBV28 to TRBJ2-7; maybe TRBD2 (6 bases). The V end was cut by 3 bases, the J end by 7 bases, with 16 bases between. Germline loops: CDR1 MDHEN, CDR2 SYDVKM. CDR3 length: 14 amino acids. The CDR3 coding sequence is TGTGCCAGCAGTTTGGACGGGGCGGGAAGGGAGCAGTACTTC. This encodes CASSLDGAGREQYF.

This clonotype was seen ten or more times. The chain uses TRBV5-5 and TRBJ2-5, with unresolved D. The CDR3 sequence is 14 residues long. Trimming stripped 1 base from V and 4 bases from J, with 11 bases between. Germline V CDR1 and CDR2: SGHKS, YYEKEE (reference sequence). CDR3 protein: CASSLQKMGETQYF. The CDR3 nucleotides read TGTGCCAGCAGCTTGCAGAAAATGGGAGAGACCCAGTACTTC.

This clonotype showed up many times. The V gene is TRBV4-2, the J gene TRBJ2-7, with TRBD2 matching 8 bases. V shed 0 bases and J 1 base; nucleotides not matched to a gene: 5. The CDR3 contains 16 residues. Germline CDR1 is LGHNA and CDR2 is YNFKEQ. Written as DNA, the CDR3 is TGTGCCAGCAGCCAAGATGGGGCTAGCGGGTCCTACGAGCAGTACTTC. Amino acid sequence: CASSQDGASGSYEQYF.

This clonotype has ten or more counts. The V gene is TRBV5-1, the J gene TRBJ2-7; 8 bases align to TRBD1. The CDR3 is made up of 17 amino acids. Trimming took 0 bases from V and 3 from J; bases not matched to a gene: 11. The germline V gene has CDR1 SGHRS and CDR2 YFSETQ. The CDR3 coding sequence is TGCGCCAGCAGCTTGGGATCCGGACAGGGACAAGTCTACGAGCAGTACTTC. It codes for CASSLGSGQGQVYEQYF.

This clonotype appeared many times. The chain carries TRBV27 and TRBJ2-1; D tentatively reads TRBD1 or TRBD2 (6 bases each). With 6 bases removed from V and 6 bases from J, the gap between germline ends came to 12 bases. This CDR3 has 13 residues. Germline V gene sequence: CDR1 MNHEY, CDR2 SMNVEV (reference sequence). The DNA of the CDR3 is TGTGCCAGCAGCCCCCGGGGGCCCAATGAGCAGTTCTTC. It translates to CASSPRGPNEQFF.

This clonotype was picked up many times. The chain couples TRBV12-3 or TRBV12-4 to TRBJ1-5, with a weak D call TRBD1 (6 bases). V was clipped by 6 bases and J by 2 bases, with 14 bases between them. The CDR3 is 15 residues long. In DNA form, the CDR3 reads TGTGCCAGCAGAGAACAGGGTACGGGCAATCAGCCCCAGCATTTT. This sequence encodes CASREQGTGNQPQHF.

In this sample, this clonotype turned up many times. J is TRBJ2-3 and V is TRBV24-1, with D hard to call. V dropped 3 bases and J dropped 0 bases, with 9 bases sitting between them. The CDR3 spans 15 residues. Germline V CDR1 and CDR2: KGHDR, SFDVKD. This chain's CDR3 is CATSDSTTSTDTQYF. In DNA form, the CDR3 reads TGTGCCACCAGTGATAGTACGACTAGCACAGATACGCAGTATTTT.

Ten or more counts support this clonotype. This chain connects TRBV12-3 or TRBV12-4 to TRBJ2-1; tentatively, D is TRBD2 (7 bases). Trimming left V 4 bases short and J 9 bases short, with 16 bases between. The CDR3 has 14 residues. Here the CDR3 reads CASSSRTRGAEQFF. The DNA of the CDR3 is TGTGCCAGCAGTTCCCGGACTAGGGGGGCTGAGCAGTTCTTC.

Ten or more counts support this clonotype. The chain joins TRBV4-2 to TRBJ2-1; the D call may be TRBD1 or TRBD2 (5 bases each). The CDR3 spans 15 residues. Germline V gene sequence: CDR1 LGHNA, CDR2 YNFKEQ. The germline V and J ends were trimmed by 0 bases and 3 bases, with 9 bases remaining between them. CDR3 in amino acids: CASSQEMGDYNEQFF. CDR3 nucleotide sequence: TGTGCCAGCAGCCAAGAAATGGGGGACTACAATGAGCAGTTCTTC.

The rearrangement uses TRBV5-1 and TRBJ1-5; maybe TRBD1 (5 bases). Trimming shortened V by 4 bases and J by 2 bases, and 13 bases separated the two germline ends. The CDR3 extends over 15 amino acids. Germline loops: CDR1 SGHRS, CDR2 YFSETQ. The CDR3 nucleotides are TGCGCCAGCAGCCTCGACGGAGGGGGCAATCAGCCCCAGCATTTT. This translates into CASSLDGGGNQPQHF.

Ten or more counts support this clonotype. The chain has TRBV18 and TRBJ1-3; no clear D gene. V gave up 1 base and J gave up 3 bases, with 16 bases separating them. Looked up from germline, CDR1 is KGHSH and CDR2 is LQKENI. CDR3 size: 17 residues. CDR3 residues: CASSPRYPGDGGNTIYF. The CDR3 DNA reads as TGTGCCAGCTCACCACGTTACCCAGGTGATGGTGGAAACACCATATATTTT.

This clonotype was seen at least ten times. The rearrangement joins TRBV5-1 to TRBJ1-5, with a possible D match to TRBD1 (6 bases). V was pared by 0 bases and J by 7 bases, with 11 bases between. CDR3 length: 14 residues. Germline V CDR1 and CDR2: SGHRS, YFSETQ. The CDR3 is CASSLEGGVQPQHF. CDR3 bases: TGCGCCAGCAGCTTGGAAGGGGGAGTCCAGCCCCAGCATTTT.

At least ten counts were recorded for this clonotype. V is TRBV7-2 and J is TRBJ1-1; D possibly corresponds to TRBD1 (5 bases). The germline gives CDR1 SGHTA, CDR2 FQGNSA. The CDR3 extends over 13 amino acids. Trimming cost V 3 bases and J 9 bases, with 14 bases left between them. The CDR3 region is CASSLTAPGQAFF. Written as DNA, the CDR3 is TGTGCCAGCAGCTTGACCGCCCCGGGACAAGCTTTCTTT.

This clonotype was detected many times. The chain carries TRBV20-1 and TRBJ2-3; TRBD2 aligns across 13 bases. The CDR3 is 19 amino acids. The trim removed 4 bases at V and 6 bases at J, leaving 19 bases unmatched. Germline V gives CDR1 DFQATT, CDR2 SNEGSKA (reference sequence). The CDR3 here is CSATQWTSGRFIFTDTQYF. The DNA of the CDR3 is TGCAGTGCTACCCAATGGACTAGCGGGAGATTTATTTTCACTGATACGCAGTATTTT.

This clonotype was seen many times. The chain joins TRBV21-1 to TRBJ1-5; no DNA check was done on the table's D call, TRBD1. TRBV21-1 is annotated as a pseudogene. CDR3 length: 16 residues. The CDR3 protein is CASDPIHRGGNQPQHF. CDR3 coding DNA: TGTGCCAGCGATCCCATCCACAGGGGCGGTAATCAGCCCCAGCATTTT.

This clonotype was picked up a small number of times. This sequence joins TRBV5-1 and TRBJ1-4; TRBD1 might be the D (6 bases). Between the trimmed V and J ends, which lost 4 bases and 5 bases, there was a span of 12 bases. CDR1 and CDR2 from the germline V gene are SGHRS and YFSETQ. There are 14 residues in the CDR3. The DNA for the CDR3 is TGCGCCAGCAGCCCGGACAGCAGAAATGAAAAACTGTTTTTT. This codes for CASSPDSRNEKLFF.

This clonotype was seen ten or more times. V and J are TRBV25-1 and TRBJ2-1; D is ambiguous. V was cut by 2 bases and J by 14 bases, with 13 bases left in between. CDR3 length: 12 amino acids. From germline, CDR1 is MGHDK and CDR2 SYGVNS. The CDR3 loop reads CASSEDLKEEFF. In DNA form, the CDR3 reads TGTGCCAGCAGTGAAGACCTAAAAGAGGAGTTCTTC.